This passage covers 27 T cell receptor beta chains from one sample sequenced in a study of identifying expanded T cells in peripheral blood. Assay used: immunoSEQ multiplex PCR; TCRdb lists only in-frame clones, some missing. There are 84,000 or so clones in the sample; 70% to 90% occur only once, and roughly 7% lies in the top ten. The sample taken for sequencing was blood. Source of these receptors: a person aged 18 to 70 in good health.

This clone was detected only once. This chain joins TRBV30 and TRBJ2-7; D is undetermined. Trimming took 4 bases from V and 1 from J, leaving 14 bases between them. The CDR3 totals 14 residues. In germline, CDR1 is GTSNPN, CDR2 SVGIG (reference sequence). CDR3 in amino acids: CAWIGHYPSYEQYF. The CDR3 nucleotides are TGTGCCTGGATCGGGCACTACCCTTCCTACGAGCAGTACTTC.

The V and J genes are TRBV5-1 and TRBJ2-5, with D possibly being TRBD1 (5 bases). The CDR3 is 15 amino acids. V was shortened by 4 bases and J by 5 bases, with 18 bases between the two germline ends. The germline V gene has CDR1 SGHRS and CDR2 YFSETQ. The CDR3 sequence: CASSPEGALMETQYF. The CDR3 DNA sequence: TGCGCCAGCAGCCCGGAAGGGGCTTTGATGGAGACCCAGTACTTC.

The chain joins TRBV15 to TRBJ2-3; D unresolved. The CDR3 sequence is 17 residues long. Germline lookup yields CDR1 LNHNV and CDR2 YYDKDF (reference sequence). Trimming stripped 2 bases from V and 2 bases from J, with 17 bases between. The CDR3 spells CATSRRAGRVNTDTQYF. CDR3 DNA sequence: TGTGCCACCAGCAGAAGGGCAGGCCGCGTAAACACAGATACGCAGTATTTT. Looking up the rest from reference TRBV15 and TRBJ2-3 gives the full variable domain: DAMVIQNPRYQVTQFGKPVTLSCSQTLNHNVMYWYQQKSSQAPKLLFHYYDKDFNNEADTPDNFQSRRPNTSFCFLDIRSPGLGDTAMYLCATSRRAGRVNTDTQYFGPGTRLTVL.

Here the CDR3 reads CASTRAGGNTEAFF. CDR3 in DNA: TGCGCCAGCACCAGGGCTGGCGGGAACACTGAAGCTTTCTTT. V gene TRBV5-1 combines with J gene TRBJ1-1; a weak D match, TRBD1 (5 bases). Trimming took 6 bases from V and 1 from J, leaving 13 bases between them. CDR3 size: 14 residues. The germline CDR1 and CDR2 sequences are SGHRS and YFSETQ.

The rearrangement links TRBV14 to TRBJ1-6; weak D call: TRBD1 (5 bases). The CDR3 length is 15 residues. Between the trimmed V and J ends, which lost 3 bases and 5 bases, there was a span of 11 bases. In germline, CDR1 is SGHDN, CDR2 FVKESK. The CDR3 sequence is CASSQQGMNNSPLHF. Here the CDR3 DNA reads TGTGCCAGCAGCCAGCAGGGAATGAATAATTCACCCCTCCACTTT.

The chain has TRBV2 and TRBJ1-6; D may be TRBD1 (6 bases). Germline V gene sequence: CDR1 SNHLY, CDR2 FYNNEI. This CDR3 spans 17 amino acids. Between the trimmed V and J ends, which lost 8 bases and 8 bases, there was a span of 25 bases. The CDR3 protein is CASHTGIIHSRDSPLHF. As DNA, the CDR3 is TGTGCCAGCCACACAGGGATAATTCACTCGCGGGATTCACCCCTCCACTTT.

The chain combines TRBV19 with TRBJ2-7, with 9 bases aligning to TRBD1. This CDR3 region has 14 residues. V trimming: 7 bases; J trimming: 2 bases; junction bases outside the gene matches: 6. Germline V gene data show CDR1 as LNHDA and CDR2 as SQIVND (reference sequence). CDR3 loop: CASTGTGTPYEQYF. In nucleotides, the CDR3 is TGTGCCAGTACCGGGACAGGGACCCCCTACGAGCAGTACTTC. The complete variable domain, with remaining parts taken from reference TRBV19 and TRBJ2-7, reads DGGITQSPKYLFRKEGQNVTLSCEQNLNHDAMYWYRQDPGQGLRLIYYSQIVNDFQKGDIAEGYSVSREKKESFPLTVTSAQKNPTAFYLCASTGTGTPYEQYFGPGTRLTVT.

The CDR3 DNA follows: TGCGCCAGCAGCCAACGAAGGCAGAGCACAGATACGCAGTATTTT. Protein product: CASSQRRQSTDTQYF. The chain links TRBV4-3 to TRBJ2-3, with D hard to call. The CDR3 is made up of 15 amino acids. Germline lookup yields CDR1 LGHNA and CDR2 YSLEER. V lost 2 bases to trimming and J lost 0 bases, with 9 bases between them.

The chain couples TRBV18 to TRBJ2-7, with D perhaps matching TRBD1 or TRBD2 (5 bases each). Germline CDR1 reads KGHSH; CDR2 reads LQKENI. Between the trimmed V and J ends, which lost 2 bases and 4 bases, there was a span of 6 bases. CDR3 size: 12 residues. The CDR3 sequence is CASSPGGYEQYF. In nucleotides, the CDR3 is TGTGCCAGCTCACCAGGGGGTTACGAGCAGTACTTC.

CDR3 sequence (DNA): TGTGCCAGCAGTTGGAGATATAGCAATCAGCCCCAGCATTTT. It codes for CASSWRYSNQPQHF. This chain uses TRBV27 with TRBJ1-5; D unresolved. This CDR3 is 14 amino acids long. CDR1 is MNHEY, CDR2 SMNVEV, per germline (reference sequence). V was clipped by 4 bases and J by 0 bases, with 7 bases between them.

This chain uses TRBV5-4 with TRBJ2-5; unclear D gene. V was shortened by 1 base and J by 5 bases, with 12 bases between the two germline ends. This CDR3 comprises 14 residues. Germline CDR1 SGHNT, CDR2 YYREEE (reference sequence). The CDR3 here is CASSLPQTGETQYF. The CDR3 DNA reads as TGTGCCAGCAGCTTGCCTCAGACCGGGGAGACCCAGTACTTC.

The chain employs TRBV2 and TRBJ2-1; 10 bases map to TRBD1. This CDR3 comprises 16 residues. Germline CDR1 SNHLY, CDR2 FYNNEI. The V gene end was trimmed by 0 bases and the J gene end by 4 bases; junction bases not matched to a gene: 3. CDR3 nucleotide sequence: TGTGCCAGCAGTGAAGCCGGGACAGGGGTTTACAATGAGCAGTTCTTC. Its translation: CASSEAGTGVYNEQFF. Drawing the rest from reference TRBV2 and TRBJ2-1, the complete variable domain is EPEVTQTPSHQVTQMGQEVILRCVPISNHLYFYWYRQILGQKVEFLVSFYNNEISEKSEIFDDQFSVERPDGSNFTLKIRSTKLEDSAMYFCASSEAGTGVYNEQFFGPGTRLTVL.

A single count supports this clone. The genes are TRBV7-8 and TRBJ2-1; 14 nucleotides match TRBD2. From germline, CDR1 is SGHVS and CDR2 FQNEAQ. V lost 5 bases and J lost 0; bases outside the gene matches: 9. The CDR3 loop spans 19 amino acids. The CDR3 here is CASSPGTSGGMSSYNEQFF. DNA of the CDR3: TGTGCCAGCAGCCCAGGGACTAGCGGGGGTATGAGCTCCTACAATGAGCAGTTCTTC.

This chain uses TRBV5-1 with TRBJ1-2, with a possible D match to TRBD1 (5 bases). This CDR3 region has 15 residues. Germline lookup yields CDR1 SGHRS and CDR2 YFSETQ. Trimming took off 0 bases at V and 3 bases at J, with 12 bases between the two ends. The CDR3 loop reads CASSLGRTGDYGYTF. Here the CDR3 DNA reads TGCGCCAGCAGCTTGGGGCGGACGGGGGACTATGGCTACACCTTC.

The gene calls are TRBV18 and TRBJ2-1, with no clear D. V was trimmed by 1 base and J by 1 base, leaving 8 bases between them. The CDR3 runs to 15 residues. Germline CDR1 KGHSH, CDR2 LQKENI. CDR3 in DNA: TGTGCCAGCTCACCACGCCCGGAATCCTACAATGAGCAGTTCTTC. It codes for CASSPRPESYNEQFF.

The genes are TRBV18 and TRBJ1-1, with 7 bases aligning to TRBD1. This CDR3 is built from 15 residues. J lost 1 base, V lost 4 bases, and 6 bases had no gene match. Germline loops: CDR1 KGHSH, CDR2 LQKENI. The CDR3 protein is CASSQKGGSNTEAFF. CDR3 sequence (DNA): TGTGCCAGCTCACAGAAAGGGGGCTCGAACACTGAAGCTTTCTTT.

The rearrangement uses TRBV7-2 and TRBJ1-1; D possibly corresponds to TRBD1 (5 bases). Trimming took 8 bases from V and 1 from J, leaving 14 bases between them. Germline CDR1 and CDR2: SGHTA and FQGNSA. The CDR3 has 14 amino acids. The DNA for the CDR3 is TGTGCCAGCGGGGCTGAGTTGTCGAACACTGAAGCTTTCTTT. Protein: CASGAELSNTEAFF.

CDR3: CASRMGQGNNSPLHF. The CDR3 DNA sequence: TGTGCCAGCAGAATGGGACAGGGAAATAATTCACCCCTCCACTTT. The rearrangement uses TRBV2 and TRBJ1-6, with 9 bases that match TRBD1. The J segment lost 5 bases and the V segment lost 6 bases, leaving 5 bases of the junction unmatched. CDR1 is SNHLY and CDR2 is FYNNEI in the germline V gene. The CDR3 covers 15 residues.

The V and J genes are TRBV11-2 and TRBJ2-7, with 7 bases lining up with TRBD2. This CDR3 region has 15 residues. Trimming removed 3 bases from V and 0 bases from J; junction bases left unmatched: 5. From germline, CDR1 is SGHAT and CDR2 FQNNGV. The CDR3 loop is CASSFTRGSSYEQYF. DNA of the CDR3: TGTGCCAGCAGCTTTACGCGCGGGAGCTCCTACGAGCAGTACTTC.

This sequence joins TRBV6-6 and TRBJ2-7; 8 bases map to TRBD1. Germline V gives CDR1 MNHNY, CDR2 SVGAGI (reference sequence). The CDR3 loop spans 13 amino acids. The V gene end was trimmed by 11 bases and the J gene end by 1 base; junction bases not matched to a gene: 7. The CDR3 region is CAAGTGSSYEQYF. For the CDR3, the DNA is TGTGCCGCCGGGACAGGATCTTCCTACGAGCAGTACTTC.

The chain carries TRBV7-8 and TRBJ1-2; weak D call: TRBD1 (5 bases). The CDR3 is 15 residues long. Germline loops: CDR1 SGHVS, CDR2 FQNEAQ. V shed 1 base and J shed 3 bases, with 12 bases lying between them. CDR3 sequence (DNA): TGTGCCAGCAGCTTAGGGGGTACGGGGGACTATGGCTACACCTTC. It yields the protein CASSLGGTGDYGYTF.

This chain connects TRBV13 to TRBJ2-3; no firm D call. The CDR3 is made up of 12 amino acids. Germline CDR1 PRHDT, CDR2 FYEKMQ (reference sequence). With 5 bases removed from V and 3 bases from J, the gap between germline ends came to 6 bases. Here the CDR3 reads CASSQATDTQYF. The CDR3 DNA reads TGTGCCAGCAGCCAGGCTACAGATACGCAGTATTTT.

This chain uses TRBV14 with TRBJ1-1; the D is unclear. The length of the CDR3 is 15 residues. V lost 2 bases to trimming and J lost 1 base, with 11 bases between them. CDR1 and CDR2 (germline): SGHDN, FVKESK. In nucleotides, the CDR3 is TGTGCCAGCAGCCAACTAGAGACGGCGAACACTGAAGCTTTCTTT. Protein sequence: CASSQLETANTEAFF. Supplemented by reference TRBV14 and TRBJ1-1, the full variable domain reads EAGVTQFPSHSVIEKGQTVTLRCDPISGHDNLYWYRRVMGKEIKFLLHFVKESKQDESGMPNNRFLAERTGGTYSTLKVQPAELEDSGVYFCASSQLETANTEAFFGQGTRLTVV.

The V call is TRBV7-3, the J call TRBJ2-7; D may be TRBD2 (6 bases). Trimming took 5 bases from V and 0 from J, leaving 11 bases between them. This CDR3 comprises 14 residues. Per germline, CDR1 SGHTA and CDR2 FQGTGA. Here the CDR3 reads CASSPGLFSYEQYF. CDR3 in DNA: TGTGCCAGCAGCCCGGGACTCTTCTCCTACGAGCAGTACTTC. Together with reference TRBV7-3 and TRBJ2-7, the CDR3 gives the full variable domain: GAGVSQTPSNKVTEKGKYVELRCDPISGHTALYWYRQSLGQGPEFLIYFQGTGAADDSGLPNDRFFAVRPEGSVSTLKIQRTERGDSAVYLCASSPGLFSYEQYFGPGTRLTVT.

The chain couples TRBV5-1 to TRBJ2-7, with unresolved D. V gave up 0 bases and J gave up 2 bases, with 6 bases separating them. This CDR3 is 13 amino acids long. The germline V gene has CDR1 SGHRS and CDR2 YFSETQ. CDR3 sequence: CASSLATPYEQYF. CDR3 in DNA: TGCGCCAGCAGCTTGGCCACCCCCTACGAGCAGTACTTC.

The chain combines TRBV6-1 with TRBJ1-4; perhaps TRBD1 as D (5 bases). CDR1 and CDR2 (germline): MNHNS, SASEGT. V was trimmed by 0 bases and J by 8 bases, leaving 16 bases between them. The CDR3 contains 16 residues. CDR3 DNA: TGTGCCAGCAGTGAAGCCTTTGGGGGGTTTGGAGAAAAACTGTTTTTT. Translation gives CASSEAFGGFGEKLFF.

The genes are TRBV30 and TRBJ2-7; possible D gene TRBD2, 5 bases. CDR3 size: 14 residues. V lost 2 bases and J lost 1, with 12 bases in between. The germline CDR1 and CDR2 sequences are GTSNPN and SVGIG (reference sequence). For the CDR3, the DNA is TGTGCCTGGAGTTGGGTTCGAGGGTCCTACGAGCAGTACTTC. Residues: CAWSWVRGSYEQYF.